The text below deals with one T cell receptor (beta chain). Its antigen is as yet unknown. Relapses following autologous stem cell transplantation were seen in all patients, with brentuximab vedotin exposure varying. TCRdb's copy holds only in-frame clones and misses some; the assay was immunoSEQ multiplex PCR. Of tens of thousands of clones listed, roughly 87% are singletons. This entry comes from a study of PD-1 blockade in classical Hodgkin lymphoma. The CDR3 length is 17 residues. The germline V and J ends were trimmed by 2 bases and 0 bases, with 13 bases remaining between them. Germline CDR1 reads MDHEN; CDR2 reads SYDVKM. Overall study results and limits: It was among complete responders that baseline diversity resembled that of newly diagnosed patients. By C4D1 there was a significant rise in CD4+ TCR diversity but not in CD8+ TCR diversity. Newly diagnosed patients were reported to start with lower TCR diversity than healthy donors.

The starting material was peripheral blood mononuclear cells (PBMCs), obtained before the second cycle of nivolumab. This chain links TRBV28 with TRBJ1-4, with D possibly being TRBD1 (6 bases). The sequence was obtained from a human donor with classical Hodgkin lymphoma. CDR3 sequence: CASSLEGDSSTNEKLFF. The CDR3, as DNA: TGTGCCAGCAGTTTAGAGGGGGATTCGTCAACTAATGAAAAACTGTTTTTT.